This is a list of T cell receptor beta chains from one sample in a study of shared clonotypes between healthy human individuals. Sequencing was performed with immunoSEQ multiplex PCR; in TCRdb, only in-frame clones are kept and a portion is missing. Here the sample spans approximately 710,000 clones, roughly 91% being singletons. The material sequenced was memory CD8+ T cells from PBMCs. The receptor source for this set is a man aged 18-30 years in good health. Some clones in this sample may be carry-over from other donors' samples. Each CDR3 is given with its conserved first and last residue. The D gene is left open where the match is weak.

J gene: TRBJ1-2; D gene: .; V gene: TRBV27; CDR3 DNA: TGTGCCAGCAGTTTTTTTTGGGTACCAGGCGGGGATGGCTACACCTTC; CDR3 protein: CASSFFWVPGGDGYTF
J gene: TRBJ2-2; D gene: .; V gene: TRBV30; CDR3 DNA: TGTGCCTGGAGTGTATTGGGGGCTACCGGGGAGCTGTTTTTT; CDR3 protein: CAWSVLGATGELFF
J gene: TRBJ1-1; D gene: TRBD1; V gene: TRBV4-1; CDR3 DNA: TGCGCCAGCAGCCAAGCCCAGGGGGCTGAAGCTTTCTTT; CDR3 protein: CASSQAQGAEAFF
J gene: TRBJ1-5; D gene: TRBD1; V gene: TRBV4-3; CDR3 DNA: TGCGCCAGCAGCCAAGATCAGGGGGCAAATCAGCCCCAGCATTTT; CDR3 protein: CASSQDQGANQPQHF
J gene: TRBJ1-1; D gene: TRBD1; V gene: TRBV7-6; CDR3 DNA: TGTGCCAGCAGCTTAGTTGGGACAGGGGATACTGAAGCTTTCTTT; CDR3 protein: CASSLVGTGDTEAFF
J gene: TRBJ2-1; D gene: .; V gene: TRBV11-2; CDR3 DNA: TGTGCCAGCACCGTACGGGACCCCAGTCCCTACAATGAGCAGTTCTTC; CDR3 protein: CASTVRDPSPYNEQFF
J gene: TRBJ2-1; D gene: .; V gene: TRBV7-6; CDR3 DNA: TGTGCCAGCAGCTTACAGGGTTACAATGAGCAGTTCTTC; CDR3 protein: CASSLQGYNEQFF
J gene: TRBJ2-1; D gene: TRBD2; V gene: TRBV28; CDR3 DNA: TGTGCCAGCAGTTTTGCTAGCGGGAGCCACAATGAGCAGTTCTTC; CDR3 protein: CASSFASGSHNEQFF
J gene: TRBJ2-1; D gene: .; V gene: TRBV9; CDR3 DNA: TGTGCCAGCACCGGGCCCAGGGATGAGCAGTTCTTC; CDR3 protein: CASTGPRDEQFF
J gene: TRBJ2-1; D gene: TRBD2; V gene: TRBV7-9; CDR3 DNA: TGTGCCAGCAGCCCAAAGCTTCTAGCGGCCGGGGTGGGCAATGAGCAGTTCTTC; CDR3 protein: CASSPKLLAAGVGNEQFF
J gene: TRBJ2-7; D gene: .; V gene: TRBV29-1; CDR3 DNA: TGCAGCGTTGAATCGGGCCCCTACGAGCAGTACTTC; CDR3 protein: CSVESGPYEQYF
J gene: TRBJ1-1; D gene: .; V gene: TRBV9; CDR3 DNA: TGTGCCAGCAGCCAGTCATGGGGGCTTCGCACTGAAGCTTTCTTT; CDR3 protein: CASSQSWGLRTEAFF
J gene: TRBJ2-7; D gene: TRBD2; V gene: TRBV29-1; CDR3 DNA: TGCAGTGCCAAAGCGGGAGCGGGGGAGCAGTACTTC; CDR3 protein: CSAKAGAGEQYF
J gene: TRBJ2-7; D gene: .; V gene: TRBV28; CDR3 DNA: TGTGCCAGCAGTTTCCTATCCGGGACCTACGAGCAGTACTTC; CDR3 protein: CASSFLSGTYEQYF
J gene: TRBJ2-1; D gene: .; V gene: TRBV27; CDR3 DNA: TGTGCCTCTTCGGGAGCCTACAATGAGCAGTTCTTC; CDR3 protein: CASSGAYNEQFF